This TCR beta chain appears in the sequencing data of a study of shared clonotypes between healthy human individuals. Study details: Donors were a couple of women and a few men aged 18 to 49.

Unsorted PBMC replicate PCRs used around 320 ng DNA, 25,000 to 30,000 T cell genomes. Only in-frame clones appear in the TCRdb table, and some are missing; sequencing was by immunoSEQ multiplex PCR. This sample yields about 530,000 clones, of which about 75% are seen a single time; approximately 13% belongs to the top ten. V lost 0 bases and J lost 0; bases outside the gene matches: 5. CDR3 length equals 17 residues. Germline V gene sequence: CDR1 LGHNA, CDR2 YSLEER. Healthy and HIV-negative, the adult donors had no recent acute infections or vaccinations. V is TRBV4-3 and J is TRBJ2-1; 7 bases match TRBD2. Material: PBMCs. The clonotype originates from a woman in her 40s in good health. Some clones in this sample may be carry-over from other donors' samples. CDR3 coding DNA: TGCGCCAGCAGCCAAGATTTAGCGGGTTCCTCCTACAATGAGCAGTTCTTC. Amino acid sequence: CASSQDLAGSSYNEQFF.